This TCR beta chain was identified during a study of blood T cells in healthy people across ages. V was shortened by 5 bases and J by 3 bases, with 14 bases between the two germline ends. This CDR3 is 14 amino acids long. Germline V gene sequence: CDR1 LNHNV, CDR2 YYDKDF (reference sequence). With a J-beta primer mix and a sample-barcoded 5' primer, a second PCR ran about 7 to 12 cycles. TCRdb independently ran MiXCR on the 5' RACE reads; one entry per CDR3 protein. Of about 1.5 million distinct CDR3 sequences listed, approximately 43% are singletons. Whole-study findings and limits: PBMCs that were unsorted prevented a conclusive naive versus antigen-experienced comparison. Older individuals had lower TCR beta diversity per million T cells (the decline was roughly linear).

Every participating donor contributed 8 to 10 milliliters of peripheral blood through a draw. Per sample, no less than 6 micrograms of total RNA were extracted. This clonotype was observed many times. The target antigen is unknown. Sequencing was carried out using blood. This sequence was found in a young woman in good health. This chain joins TRBV15 and TRBJ2-7; maybe TRBD1 (6 bases). This CDR3 reads CATSLSWDNYEQYF. The CDR3 nucleotides are TGTGCCACCAGCCTTAGCTGGGACAACTACGAGCAGTACTTC.